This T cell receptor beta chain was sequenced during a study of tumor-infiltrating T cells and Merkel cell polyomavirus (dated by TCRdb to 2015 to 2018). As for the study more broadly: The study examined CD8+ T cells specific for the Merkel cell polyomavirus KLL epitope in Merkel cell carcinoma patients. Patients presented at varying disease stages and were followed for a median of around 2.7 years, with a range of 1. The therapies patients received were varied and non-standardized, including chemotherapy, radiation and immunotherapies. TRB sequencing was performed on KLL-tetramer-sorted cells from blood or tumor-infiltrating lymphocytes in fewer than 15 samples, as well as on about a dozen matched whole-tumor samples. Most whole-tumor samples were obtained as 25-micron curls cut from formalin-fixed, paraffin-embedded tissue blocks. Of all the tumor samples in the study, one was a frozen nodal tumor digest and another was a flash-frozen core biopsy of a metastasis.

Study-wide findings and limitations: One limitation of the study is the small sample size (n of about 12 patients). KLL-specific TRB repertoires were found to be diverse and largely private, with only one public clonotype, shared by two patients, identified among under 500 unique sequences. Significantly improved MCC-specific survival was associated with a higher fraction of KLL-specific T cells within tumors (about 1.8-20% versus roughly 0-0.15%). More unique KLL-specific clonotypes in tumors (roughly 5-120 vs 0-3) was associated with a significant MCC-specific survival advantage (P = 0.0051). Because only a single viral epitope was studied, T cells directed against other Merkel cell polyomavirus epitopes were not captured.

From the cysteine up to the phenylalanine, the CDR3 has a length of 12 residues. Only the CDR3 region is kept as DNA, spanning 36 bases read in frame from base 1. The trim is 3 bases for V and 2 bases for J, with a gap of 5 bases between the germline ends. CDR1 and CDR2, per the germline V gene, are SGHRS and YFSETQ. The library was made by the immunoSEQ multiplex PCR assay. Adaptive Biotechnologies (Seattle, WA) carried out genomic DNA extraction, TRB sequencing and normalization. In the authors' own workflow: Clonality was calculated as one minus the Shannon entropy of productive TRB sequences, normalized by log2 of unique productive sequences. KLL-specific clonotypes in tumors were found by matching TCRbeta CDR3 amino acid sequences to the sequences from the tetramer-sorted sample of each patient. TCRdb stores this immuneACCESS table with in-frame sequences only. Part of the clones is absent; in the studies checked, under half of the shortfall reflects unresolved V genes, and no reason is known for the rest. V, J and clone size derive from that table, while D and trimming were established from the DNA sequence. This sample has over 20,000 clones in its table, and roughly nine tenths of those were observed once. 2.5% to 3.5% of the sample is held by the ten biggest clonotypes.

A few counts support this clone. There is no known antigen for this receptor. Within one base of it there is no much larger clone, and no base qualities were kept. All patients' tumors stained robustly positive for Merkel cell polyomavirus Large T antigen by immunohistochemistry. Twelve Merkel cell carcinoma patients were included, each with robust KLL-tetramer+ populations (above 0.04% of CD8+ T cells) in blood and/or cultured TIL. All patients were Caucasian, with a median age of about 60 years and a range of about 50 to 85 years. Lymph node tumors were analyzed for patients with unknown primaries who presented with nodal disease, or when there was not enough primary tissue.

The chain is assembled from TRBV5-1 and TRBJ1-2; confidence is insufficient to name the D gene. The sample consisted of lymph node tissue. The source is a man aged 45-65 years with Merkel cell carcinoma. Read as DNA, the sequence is TGCGCCAGCAGCTCCCTGAACTATGGCTACACCTTC. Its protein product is CASSSLNYGYTF.